The present TCR beta chain was sequenced within a study of metastatic and nonmetastatic thyroid tumors. Study at large: For malignant and benign thyroid patients, tumor or nodule tissue and blood were the sources whose repertoires were compared.

Every patient was untreated before thyroid surgery. Study-wide points: Malignant thyroid tumors reportedly exceeded benign nodules significantly in TCR beta diversity, with the difference appearing in blood and tumor.

Study processing details: Between-group CDR3 differences, defined by clinicopathological status, yielded a distant-metastasis classifier for papillary thyroid cancer. TCRdb called clones again from the PCR reads with MiXCR. These V and J calls rely on TCRdb rather than the paper's analysis. Among around 20,000 clones listed, approximately 24% were seen once. This clone was picked up a small number of times. The antigen is undetermined. The CDR3 is 11 amino acids. The V and J ends lost 2 bases and 4 bases respectively, with 2 bases between them. This chain joins TRBV12-3 or TRBV12-4 and TRBJ2-5, with D hard to call. The sequenced sample was adjacent normal tissue. The clonotype originates from a female donor with papillary thyroid cancer or a benign thyroid nodule (not recorded which). Some clones in this sample may be carry-over from other donors' samples. This CDR3 reads CASSLRETQYF. DNA for the CDR3: TGTGCCAGCAGTTTAAGAGAGACCCAGTACTTC.